Following are 24 T cell receptor beta chains from one sample sequenced in a study of cytomegalovirus exposure and HLA in healthy donors. Amplification used 60 Vbeta primers and 13 Jbeta primers. Method: immunoSEQ multiplex PCR; TCRdb's copy keeps in-frame clones and lacks some. The table has some 130,000 clones, over 60% seen once. Specimen: PBMCs. The origin of the receptors is a female donor in good health and CMV-seropositive.

This chain joins TRBV5-1 and TRBJ2-3; 7 positions match TRBD2. Germline V gene lookup returns CDR1 SGHRS and CDR2 YFSETQ. This CDR3 has 14 residues. J lost 2 bases, V lost 3 bases, and 3 bases had no gene match. The chain's CDR3 is CASSSSGTTDTQYF. The CDR3 DNA reads as TGCGCCAGCAGCTCAAGCGGGACCACAGATACGCAGTATTTT.

This clone showed up just a few times. The V gene is TRBV21-1, the J gene TRBJ1-1; the table's D call, TRBD1, was not checked against the DNA. TRBV21-1 constitutes a pseudogene. CDR3 length: 15 residues. CDR3 DNA sequence: TGTGCCAGCAGCAAAGCAGCAGGGCAGAACACTGAAGCTTTCTTT. Its protein product is CASSKAAGQNTEAFF.

This clone was recorded once. V gene TRBV7-6 combines with J gene TRBJ2-1; 9 positions match TRBD2. The length of the CDR3 is 15 residues. Looked up from germline, CDR1 is SGHVS and CDR2 is FNYEAQ. V dropped 4 bases and J dropped 6; count of bases not matched to a gene: 7. In DNA, the CDR3 is TGTGCCAGCAGCTCCGGGACTAGCTTAAGCAATGAGCAGTTCTTC. Amino acid sequence: CASSSGTSLSNEQFF.

The genes are TRBV27 and TRBJ1-1, with unresolved D. Germline CDR1 is MNHEY and CDR2 is SMNVEV (reference sequence). V was pared by 5 bases and J by 3 bases, with 7 bases between. The CDR3 totals 12 residues. The CDR3 DNA reads as TGTGCCAGCAGTACGCGGGACACTGAAGCTTTCTTT. Translating gives CASSTRDTEAFF.

This clone was picked up one time. The rearrangement uses TRBV25-1 and TRBJ1-4; D is ambiguous. This CDR3 has 15 residues. CDR1 is MGHDK, CDR2 SYGVNS, per germline. V was shortened by 4 bases and J by 7 bases, with 16 bases between the two germline ends. The CDR3, as DNA: TGTGCCAGCAGTGGCCTCAAAACCGGAGGTGAAAAACTGTTTTTT. It translates to CASSGLKTGGEKLFF.

V is TRBV7-9 and J is TRBJ1-5, with 8 bases that match TRBD1. This CDR3 comprises 15 residues. Germline loops: CDR1 SEHNR, CDR2 FQNEAQ (reference sequence). V lost 4 bases, J lost 4 bases, and 6 bases stayed unmatched. DNA for the CDR3: TGTGCCAGCAGCTCACAGGGGGGAGGGAATCAGCCCCAGCATTTT. Encoded protein: CASSSQGGGNQPQHF.

The DNA for the CDR3 is TGTGCCAGCTCACCACCCGTGGCCTCTGGAAACACCATATATTTT. It translates to CASSPPVASGNTIYF. The genes are TRBV18 and TRBJ1-3; no clear D gene. V was clipped by 0 bases and J by 0 bases, with 6 bases between them. Germline V gene data show CDR1 as KGHSH and CDR2 as LQKENI. The CDR3 has 15 amino acids.

V is TRBV5-1 and J is TRBJ2-7; D ambiguous. The CDR3 covers 14 residues. Trimming took 4 bases from V and 1 from J, leaving 12 bases between them. Germline V gives CDR1 SGHRS, CDR2 YFSETQ. The CDR3 loop reads CASSLTAGSYEQYF. As DNA, the CDR3 is TGCGCCAGCAGCCTTACCGCCGGGTCCTACGAGCAGTACTTC.

This clone came up once. An end of the junction differs from the germline gene, which may be a read error. This chain joins TRBV27 and TRBJ2-6, with 7 bases identical to TRBD2. The CDR3 loop spans 16 amino acids. CDR1 MNHEY and CDR2 SMNVEV come from the germline V gene (reference sequence). The CDR3 protein is CASSRGVSSGANVLPF. In DNA, the CDR3 is TGTGCCAGCAGCCGGGGGGTTAGCTCTGGGGCCAACGTCCTGCCTTTC.

The rearrangement joins TRBV2 to TRBJ2-7; 10 bases are a match to TRBD2. The V gene's germline CDR1 is SNHLY and CDR2 FYNNEI. This CDR3 has 13 amino acids. Germline trimming cut 10 bases from V and 1 base from J; bases unmatched to any gene: 4. Here the CDR3 reads CATLAGDSYEQYF. The CDR3 region has the DNA TGTGCCACCCTAGCGGGGGATTCCTACGAGCAGTACTTC.

The chain uses TRBV10-3 and TRBJ2-7; D is uncertain. Per germline, CDR1 ENHRY and CDR2 SYGVKD. V lost 7 bases, J lost 3 bases, and 13 bases lay in between. This CDR3 spans 13 amino acids. CDR3 nucleotides: TGTGCCATCACCCCTGACACGAACTACGAGCAGTACTTC. This gives the protein CAITPDTNYEQYF.

The chain joins TRBV19 to TRBJ1-1, with unresolved D. This CDR3 comprises 14 residues. Germline CDR1 reads LNHDA; CDR2 reads SQIVND (reference sequence). Trimming left V 3 bases short and J 4 bases short, with 12 bases between. CDR3 loop: CASSISWRGTEAFF. The CDR3 bases are TGTGCCAGTAGTATTTCGTGGCGGGGCACTGAAGCTTTCTTT.

Only a few counts were recorded for this clone. V gene TRBV11-2 combines with J gene TRBJ1-1; the D is unclear. Trimming stripped 0 bases from V and 1 base from J, with 9 bases between. Germline V gene sequence: CDR1 SGHAT, CDR2 FQNNGV. The CDR3 sequence is 15 residues long. The CDR3 DNA reads as TGTGCCAGCAGCTTAGAGCAGGCGTCGAACACTGAAGCTTTCTTT. It is translated as CASSLEQASNTEAFF.

The table lists this clone with a few counts. The chain couples TRBV5-4 to TRBJ2-5; 11 positions match TRBD2. This CDR3 is built from 15 residues. V was clipped by 4 bases and J by 3 bases; unmatched bases: 5. Germline CDR1 reads SGHNT; CDR2 reads YYREEE (reference sequence). The CDR3 sequence: CASSPMTSGKETQYF. The DNA for the CDR3 is TGTGCCAGCAGCCCAATGACTAGCGGGAAAGAGACCCAGTACTTC.

The genes are TRBV10-3 and TRBJ1-1, with D perhaps matching TRBD1 (5 bases). This CDR3 has 15 residues. Germline lookup yields CDR1 ENHRY and CDR2 SYGVKD. V gave up 0 bases and J gave up 7 bases, with 15 bases separating them. The CDR3 reads CAISESSQGLGEAFF. Here the CDR3 DNA reads TGTGCCATCAGTGAGTCGAGCCAGGGCTTGGGTGAAGCTTTCTTT.

This clone was picked up one time. The same CDR3 also results from other DNA sequences found in this sample. This chain links TRBV2 with TRBJ1-4; weak D call: TRBD1 (5 bases). Germline V gene lookup returns CDR1 SNHLY and CDR2 FYNNEI. The CDR3 sequence is 13 residues long. Trimming cost V 4 bases and J 5 bases, with 8 bases left between them. The CDR3 reads CASSGDSNEKLFF. The CDR3 nucleotides are TGTGCCAGCAGTGGGGACTCAAATGAAAAACTGTTTTTT.

This clone was observed a single time. V and J are TRBV25-1 and TRBJ2-7; 7 bases are a match to TRBD1. The CDR3 runs 16 residues. V lost 1 base, J lost 2 bases, and 8 bases stayed unmatched. Germline V CDR1 and CDR2: MGHDK, SYGVNS. CDR3 protein: CASSEFSGDSPYEQYF. DNA of the CDR3: TGTGCCAGCAGTGAATTTTCAGGGGACAGCCCCTACGAGCAGTACTTC.

This rearrangement joins TRBV18 to TRBJ2-3; 13 bases align to TRBD2. Germline V gene lookup returns CDR1 KGHSH and CDR2 LQKENI. The CDR3 is 16 residues long. Losses at the gene ends were 3 bases for V and 8 bases for J; bases not matched to a gene: 8. In nucleotides, the CDR3 is TGTGCCAGCTCACCGGAGGGACTAGCGGGAACCGGTACGCAGTATTTT. Encoded protein: CASSPEGLAGTGTQYF. The variable domain in full, completed from reference TRBV18 and TRBJ2-3, reads NAGVMQNPRHLVRRRGQEARLRCSPMKGHSHVYWYRQLPEEGLKFMVYLQKENIIDESGMPKERFSAEFPKEGPSILRIQQVVRGDSAAYFCASSPEGLAGTGTQYFGPGTRLTVL.

With respect to this clone: At the DNA level, this CDR3 is encoded by other sequences in the same sample as well. This chain connects TRBV5-4 to TRBJ2-7; 8 bases match TRBD1. CDR3 size: 14 residues. Germline CDR1 reads SGHNT; CDR2 reads YYREEE (reference sequence). The ends lost 2 bases at V and 3 bases at J; junction bases unmatched: 4. The CDR3 nucleotides read TGTGCCAGCAGCTTTGGACAGGGTAACTACGAGCAGTACTTC. This sequence encodes CASSFGQGNYEQYF. The entire variable domain, with the rest obtained from reference TRBV5-4 and TRBJ2-7, is as follows: ETGVTQSPTHLIKTRGQQVTLRCSSQSGHNTVSWYQQALGQGPQFIFQYYREEENGRGNFPPRFSGLQFPNYSSELNVNALELDDSALYLCASSFGQGNYEQYFGPGTRLTVT.

The chain has TRBV11-2 and TRBJ2-2; TRBD2 is a possible D gene (6 bases). Germline-derived CDR1 and CDR2 are SGHAT and FQNNGV. The CDR3 length is 14 residues. Deletions cut 5 bases from V and 2 bases from J, with 9 bases between. CDR3 DNA sequence: TGTGCCAGCAGCGCGGGACCCAACACCGGGGAGCTGTTTTTT. Amino acids: CASSAGPNTGELFF.

The CDR3 sequence is CASSRGTGELFF. The DNA of the CDR3 is TGTGCCAGCAGCCGAGGGACCGGGGAGCTGTTTTTT. The chain combines TRBV11-1 with TRBJ2-2; D might be TRBD2 (5 bases). CDR1 SGHAT and CDR2 FQDESV come from the germline V gene (reference sequence). The CDR3 extends over 12 amino acids. Trimming cost V 5 bases and J 5 bases, with 6 bases left between them. The whole variable domain, filled in from reference TRBV11-1 and TRBJ2-2, reads EAEVAQSPRYKITEKSQAVAFWCDPISGHATLYWYRQILGQGPELLVQFQDESVVDDSQLPKDRFSAERLKGVDSTLKIQPAELGDSAMYLCASSRGTGELFFGEGSRLTVL.

The chain is built from TRBV5-1 and TRBJ2-3; D call uncertain. This CDR3 is 13 amino acids long. Germline V gene data show CDR1 as SGHRS and CDR2 as YFSETQ. V was shortened by 4 bases and J by 0 bases, with 6 bases between the two germline ends. The DNA for the CDR3 is TGCGCCAGCAGCGAGCTCAGCACAGATACGCAGTATTTT. Translated: CASSELSTDTQYF.

This chain connects TRBV14 to TRBJ2-5; D call uncertain. The V and J ends lost 2 bases and 5 bases respectively, with 12 bases between them. This CDR3 contains 14 residues. Germline CDR1 SGHDN, CDR2 FVKESK. This chain's CDR3 is CASSQYLDIETQYF. CDR3 in DNA: TGTGCCAGCAGCCAATACCTTGACATTGAGACCCAGTACTTC.

This clone was counted a single time. The chain is built from TRBV10-3 and TRBJ2-1; D may be TRBD1 (5 bases). Per germline, CDR1 ENHRY and CDR2 SYGVKD. V shed 4 bases and J shed 4 bases, with 14 bases lying between them. This CDR3 region has 15 residues. As DNA, the CDR3 is TGTGCCATCAGTGGGCCAGGGTCGGCTTACAATGAGCAGTTCTTC. Residues: CAISGPGSAYNEQFF.